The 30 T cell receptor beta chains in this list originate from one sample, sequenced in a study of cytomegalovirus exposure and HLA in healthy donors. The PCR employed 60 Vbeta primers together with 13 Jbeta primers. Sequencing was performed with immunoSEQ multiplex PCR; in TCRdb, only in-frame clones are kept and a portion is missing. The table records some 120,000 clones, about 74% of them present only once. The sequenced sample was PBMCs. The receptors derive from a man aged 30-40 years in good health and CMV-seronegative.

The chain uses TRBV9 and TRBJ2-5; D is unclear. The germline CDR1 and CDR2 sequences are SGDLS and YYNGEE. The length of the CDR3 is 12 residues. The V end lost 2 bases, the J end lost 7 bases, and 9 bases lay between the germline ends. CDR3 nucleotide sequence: TGTGCCAGCAGCGTGGGCCTTGGGACCCAGTACTTC. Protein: CASSVGLGTQYF.

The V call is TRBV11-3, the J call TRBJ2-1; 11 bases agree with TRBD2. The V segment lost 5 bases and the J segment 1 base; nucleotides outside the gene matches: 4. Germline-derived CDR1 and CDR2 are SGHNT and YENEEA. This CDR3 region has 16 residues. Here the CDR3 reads CASSPLAGESYNEQFF. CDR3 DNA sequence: TGTGCCAGCAGCCCACTAGCGGGAGAATCCTACAATGAGCAGTTCTTC.

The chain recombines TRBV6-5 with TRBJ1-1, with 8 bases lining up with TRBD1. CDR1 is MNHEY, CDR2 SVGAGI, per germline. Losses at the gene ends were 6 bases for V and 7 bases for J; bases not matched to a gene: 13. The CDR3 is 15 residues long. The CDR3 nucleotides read TGTGCCAGCAGCTTAGAGCCACCAGGGACAGGTGAAGCTTTCTTT. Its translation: CASSLEPPGTGEAFF.

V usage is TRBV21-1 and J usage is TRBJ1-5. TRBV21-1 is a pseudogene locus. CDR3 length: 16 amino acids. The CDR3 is CASSSLTECSNQPQHF. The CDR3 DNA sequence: TGTGCCAGCAGCTCACTAACGGAGTGCAGCAATCAGCCCCAGCATTTT.

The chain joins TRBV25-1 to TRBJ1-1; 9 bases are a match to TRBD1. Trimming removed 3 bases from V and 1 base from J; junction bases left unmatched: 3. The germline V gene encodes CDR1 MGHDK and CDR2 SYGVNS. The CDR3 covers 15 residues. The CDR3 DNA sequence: TGTGCCAGCAGTGACCAGACAGGGGGGAACACTGAAGCTTTCTTT. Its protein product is CASSDQTGGNTEAFF.

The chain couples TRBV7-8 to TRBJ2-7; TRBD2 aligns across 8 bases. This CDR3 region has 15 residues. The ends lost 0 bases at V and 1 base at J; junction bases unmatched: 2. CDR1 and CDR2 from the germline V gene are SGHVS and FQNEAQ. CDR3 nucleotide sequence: TGTGCCAGCAGCTTAGCGGAGCGGGAGTCCTACGAGCAGTACTTC. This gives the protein CASSLAERESYEQYF.

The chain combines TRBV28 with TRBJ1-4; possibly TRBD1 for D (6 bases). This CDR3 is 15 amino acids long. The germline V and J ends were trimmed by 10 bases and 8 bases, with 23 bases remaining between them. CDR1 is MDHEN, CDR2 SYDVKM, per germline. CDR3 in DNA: TGTGCCACCAATCCCCAGGCAGCTGACAGGGAAAAACTGTTTTTT. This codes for CATNPQAADREKLFF.

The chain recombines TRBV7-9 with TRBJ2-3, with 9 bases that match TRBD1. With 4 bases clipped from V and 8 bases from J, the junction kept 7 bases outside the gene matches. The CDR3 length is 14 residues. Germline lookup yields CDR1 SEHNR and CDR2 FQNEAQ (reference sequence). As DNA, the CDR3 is TGTGCCAGCAGCTCCCGGGACAGGGAAGTTACGCAGTATTTT. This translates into CASSSRDREVTQYF.

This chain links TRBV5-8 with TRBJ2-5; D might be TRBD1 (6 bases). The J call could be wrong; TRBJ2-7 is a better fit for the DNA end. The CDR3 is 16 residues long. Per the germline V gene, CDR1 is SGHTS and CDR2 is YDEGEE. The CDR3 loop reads CASSLRPDRHSYEQYF. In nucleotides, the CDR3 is TGTGCCAGCAGTCTCCGCCCGGACAGACACTCCTACGAGCAGTACTTC.

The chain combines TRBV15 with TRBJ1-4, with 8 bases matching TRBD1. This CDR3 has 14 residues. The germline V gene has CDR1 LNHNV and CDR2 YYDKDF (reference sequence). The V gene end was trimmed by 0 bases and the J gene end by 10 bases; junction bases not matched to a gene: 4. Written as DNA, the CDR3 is TGTGCCACCAGCAGAGAGGGTGGACAGGGAAAACTGTTTTTT. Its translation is CATSREGGQGKLFF.

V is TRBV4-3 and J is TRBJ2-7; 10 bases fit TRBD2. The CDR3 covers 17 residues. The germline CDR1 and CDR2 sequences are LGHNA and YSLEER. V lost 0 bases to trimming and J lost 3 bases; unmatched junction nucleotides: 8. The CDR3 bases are TGCGCCAGCAGCCAAGACGGGAGGGCTAGCGGGGGCTACGAGCAGTACTTC. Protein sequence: CASSQDGRASGGYEQYF.

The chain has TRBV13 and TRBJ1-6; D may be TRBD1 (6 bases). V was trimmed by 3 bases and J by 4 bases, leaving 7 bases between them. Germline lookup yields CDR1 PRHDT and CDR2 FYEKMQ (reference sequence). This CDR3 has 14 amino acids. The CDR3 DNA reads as TGTGCCAGCAGCTTCAGGGGTTATAATTCACCCCTCCACTTT. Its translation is CASSFRGYNSPLHF.

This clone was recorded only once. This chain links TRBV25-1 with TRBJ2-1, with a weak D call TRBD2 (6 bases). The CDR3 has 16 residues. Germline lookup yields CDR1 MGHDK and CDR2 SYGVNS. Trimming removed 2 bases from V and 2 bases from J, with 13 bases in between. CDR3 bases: TGTGCCAGCAGTGAAGAGGCGGGGCTAGCCTACAATGAGCAGTTCTTC. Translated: CASSEEAGLAYNEQFF.

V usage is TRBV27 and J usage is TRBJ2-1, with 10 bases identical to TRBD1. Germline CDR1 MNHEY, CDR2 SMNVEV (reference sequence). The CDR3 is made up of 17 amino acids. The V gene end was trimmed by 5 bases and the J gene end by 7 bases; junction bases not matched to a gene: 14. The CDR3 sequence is CASSARTGQGGVNEQFF. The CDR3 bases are TGTGCCAGCAGTGCTAGGACCGGACAGGGGGGAGTAAATGAGCAGTTCTTC.

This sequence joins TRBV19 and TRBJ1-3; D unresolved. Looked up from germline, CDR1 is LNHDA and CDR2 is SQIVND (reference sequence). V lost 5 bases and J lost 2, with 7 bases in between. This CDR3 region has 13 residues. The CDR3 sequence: CASSRLTGNTIYF. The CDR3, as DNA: TGTGCCAGTAGTCGACTCACTGGAAACACCATATATTTT.

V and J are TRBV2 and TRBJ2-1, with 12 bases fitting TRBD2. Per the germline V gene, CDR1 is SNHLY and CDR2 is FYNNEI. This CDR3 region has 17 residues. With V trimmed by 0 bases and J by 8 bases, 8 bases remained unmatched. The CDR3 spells CASSEARVTSGGDEQFF. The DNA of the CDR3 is TGTGCCAGCAGTGAAGCGCGGGTGACTAGCGGGGGCGATGAGCAGTTCTTC.

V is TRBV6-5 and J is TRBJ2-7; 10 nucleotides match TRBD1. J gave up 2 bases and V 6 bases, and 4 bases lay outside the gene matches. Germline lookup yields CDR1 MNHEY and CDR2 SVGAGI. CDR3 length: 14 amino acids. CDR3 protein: CASRGTGDTYEQYF. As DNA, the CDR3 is TGTGCCAGCAGGGGGACAGGGGATACCTACGAGCAGTACTTC.

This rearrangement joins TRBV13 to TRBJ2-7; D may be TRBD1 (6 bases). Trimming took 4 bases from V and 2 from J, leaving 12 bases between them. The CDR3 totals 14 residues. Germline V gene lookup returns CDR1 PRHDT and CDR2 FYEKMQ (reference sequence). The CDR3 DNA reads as TGTGCCAGCAGCTCAGGGGAACGGGCCTACGAGCAGTACTTC. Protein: CASSSGERAYEQYF.

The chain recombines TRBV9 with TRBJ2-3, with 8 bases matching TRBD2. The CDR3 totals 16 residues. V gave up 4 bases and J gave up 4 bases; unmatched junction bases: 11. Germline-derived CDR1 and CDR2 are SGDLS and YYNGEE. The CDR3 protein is CASSPRGGSGADTQYF. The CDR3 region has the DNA TGTGCCAGCAGCCCCCGCGGGGGGAGTGGGGCAGATACGCAGTATTTT.

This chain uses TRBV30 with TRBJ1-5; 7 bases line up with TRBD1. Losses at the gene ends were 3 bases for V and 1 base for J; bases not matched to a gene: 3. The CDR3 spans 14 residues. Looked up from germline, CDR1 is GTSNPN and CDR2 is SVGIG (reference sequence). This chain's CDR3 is CAWSRDSSNQPQHF. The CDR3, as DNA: TGTGCCTGGAGCCGGGACAGCAGCAATCAGCCCCAGCATTTT. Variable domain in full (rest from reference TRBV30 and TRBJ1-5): SQTIHQWPATLVQPVGSPLSLECTVEGTSNPNLYWYRQAAGRGLQLLFYSVGIGQISSEVPQNLSASRPQDRQFILSSKKLLLSDSGFYLCAWSRDSSNQPQHFGDGTRLSIL.

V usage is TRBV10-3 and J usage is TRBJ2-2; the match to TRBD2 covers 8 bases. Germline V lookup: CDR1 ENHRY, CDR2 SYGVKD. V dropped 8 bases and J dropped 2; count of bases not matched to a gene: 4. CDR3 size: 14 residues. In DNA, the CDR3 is TGTGCCATCCCGGGAGGGCCCAACACCGGGGAGCTGTTTTTT. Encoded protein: CAIPGGPNTGELFF.

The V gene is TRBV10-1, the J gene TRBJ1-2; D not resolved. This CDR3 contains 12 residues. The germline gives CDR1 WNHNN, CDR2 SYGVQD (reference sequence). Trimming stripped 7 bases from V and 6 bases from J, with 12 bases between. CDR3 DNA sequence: TGCGCCAGCATGCACTCGCCGGATGGCTACACCTTC. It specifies CASMHSPDGYTF.

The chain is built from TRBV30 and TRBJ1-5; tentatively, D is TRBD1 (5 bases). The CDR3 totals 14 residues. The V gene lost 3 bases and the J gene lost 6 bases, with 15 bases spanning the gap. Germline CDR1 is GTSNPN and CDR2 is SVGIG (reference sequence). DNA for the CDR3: TGTGCCTGGAGCGCTTGGGGGGAAGGTCAGCCCCAGCATTTT. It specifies CAWSAWGEGQPQHF.

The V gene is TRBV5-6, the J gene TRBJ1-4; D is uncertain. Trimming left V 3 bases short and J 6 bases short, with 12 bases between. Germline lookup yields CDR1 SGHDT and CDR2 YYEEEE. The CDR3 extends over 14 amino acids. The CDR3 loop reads CASSSPNGYEKLFF. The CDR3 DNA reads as TGTGCCAGCAGCTCCCCCAACGGGTATGAAAAACTGTTTTTT.

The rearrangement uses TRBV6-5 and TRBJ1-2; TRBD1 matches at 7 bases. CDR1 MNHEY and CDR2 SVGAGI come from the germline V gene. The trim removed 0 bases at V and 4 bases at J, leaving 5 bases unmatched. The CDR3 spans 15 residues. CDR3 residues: CASSYSNRGGYGYTF. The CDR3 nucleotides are TGTGCCAGCAGTTACTCGAACAGGGGAGGCTATGGCTACACCTTC.

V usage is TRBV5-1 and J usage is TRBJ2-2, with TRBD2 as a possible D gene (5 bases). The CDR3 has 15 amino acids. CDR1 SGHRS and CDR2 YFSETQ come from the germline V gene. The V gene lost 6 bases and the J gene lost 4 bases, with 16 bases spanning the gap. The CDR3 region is CASTTKAGPTGELFF. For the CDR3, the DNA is TGCGCCAGCACCACTAAGGCGGGTCCCACCGGGGAGCTGTTTTTT.

CDR3 in amino acids: CASSPRRAGNSPLHF. The CDR3, as DNA: TGCGCCAGCAGCCCCCGGAGGGCGGGGAATTCACCCCTCCACTTT. The chain couples TRBV5-1 to TRBJ1-6, with D hard to call. CDR1 SGHRS and CDR2 YFSETQ come from the germline V gene. This CDR3 is built from 15 residues. V was cut by 4 bases and J by 7 bases, with 15 bases left in between.

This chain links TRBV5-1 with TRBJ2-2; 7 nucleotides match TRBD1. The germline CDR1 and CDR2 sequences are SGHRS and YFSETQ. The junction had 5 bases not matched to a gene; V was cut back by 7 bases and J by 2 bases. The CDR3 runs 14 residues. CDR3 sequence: CASATGSNTGELFF. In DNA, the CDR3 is TGCGCCAGCGCGACAGGGTCCAACACCGGGGAGCTGTTTTTT. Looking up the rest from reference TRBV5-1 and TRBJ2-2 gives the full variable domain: KAGVTQTPRYLIKTRGQQVTLSCSPISGHRSVSWYQQTPGQGLQFLFEYFSETQRNKGNFPGRFSGRQFSNSRSEMNVSTLELGDSALYLCASATGSNTGELFFGEGSRLTVL.

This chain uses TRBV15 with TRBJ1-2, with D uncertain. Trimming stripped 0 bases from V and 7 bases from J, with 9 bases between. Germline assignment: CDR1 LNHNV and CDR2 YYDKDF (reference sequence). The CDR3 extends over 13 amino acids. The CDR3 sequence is CATSRDMGSGYTF. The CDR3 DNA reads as TGTGCCACCAGCAGAGATATGGGGAGTGGCTACACCTTC.

The CDR3 loop is CASRETGHNEKLFF. The CDR3 bases are TGTGCCAGCAGGGAGACAGGGCACAATGAAAAACTGTTTTTT. The chain uses TRBV2 and TRBJ1-4, with 7 bases lining up with TRBD1. Per germline, CDR1 SNHLY and CDR2 FYNNEI. This CDR3 has 14 residues. The V segment lost 6 bases and the J segment 5 bases; nucleotides outside the gene matches: 6.